This TCR beta chain was documented in a study of OX40 agonist ivuxolimab in advanced cancers. The overall study: The study treated patients with ivuxolimab, an agonistic anti-OX40 (CD134) antibody.

Assay used: immunoSEQ multiplex PCR; TCRdb lists only in-frame clones, some missing. The sample carries some 110,000 clones, 93% recorded once. The germline V gene encodes CDR1 MDHEN and CDR2 SYDVKM. The CDR3 spans 13 residues. V was trimmed by 4 bases and J by 2 bases, leaving 9 bases between them. There are a few counts of this clone. The receptor comes from an adult with an advanced solid tumor such as melanoma, head and neck, liver or kidney cancer. The rearrangement uses TRBV28 and TRBJ2-7, with TRBD2 as a possible D gene (6 bases). The starting material was CD4+ or CD8+ T cells sorted from blood, obtained in a trial of the OX40 agonist ivuxolimab. CDR3 DNA sequence: TGTGCCAGCAGTTGGAGGGGCCCCTACGAGCAGTACTTC. It is translated as CASSWRGPYEQYF.